These 17 T cell receptor beta chains were all obtained from the same sample, sequenced in a study of control samples from healthy donors and cancer patients (dated by TCRdb to about 2020). Receptors were amplified or captured by the immunoSEQ multiplex PCR assay. TCRdb took this table from immuneACCESS and kept in-frame rearrangements with V and J called. Such tables lack part of the clones; where checked against another copy, unresolved V genes explain under half of the gap, and the rest is unexplained. The sample table records roughly 100,000 clones; approximately 90% of these occur just once. The ten top clones hold approximately 1% of the sample. Specimen: blood. These receptor sequences come from a woman in her thirties in good health.

This rearrangement joins TRBV5-1 to TRBJ1-1; tentatively, D is TRBD1 (5 bases). This CDR3 has 14 residues. Germline V lookup: CDR1 SGHRS, CDR2 YFSETQ. Trimming removed 4 bases from V and 3 bases from J, with 13 bases in between. This chain's CDR3 is CASSHHGGDTEAFF. The CDR3 nucleotides read TGCGCCAGCAGCCATCATGGGGGGGACACTGAAGCTTTCTTT.

The chain joins TRBV4-1 to TRBJ2-5; 8 bases are shared with TRBD1. This CDR3 region has 18 residues. V lost 3 bases, J lost 4 bases, and 16 bases stayed unmatched. The germline V gene has CDR1 MGHRA and CDR2 YSYEKL. CDR3 nucleotides: TGCGCCAGCAGCCACCGTCAGGCCGGTCAGGGGGCAGGAGAGACCCAGTACTTC. Its protein is CASSHRQAGQGAGETQYF.

This chain links TRBV2 with TRBJ2-7, with D perhaps being TRBD1 or TRBD2 (5 bases each). This CDR3 contains 14 residues. Trimming pared 8 bases from V and 4 bases from J, leaving 18 bases between. CDR1 SNHLY and CDR2 FYNNEI come from the germline V gene. CDR3 sequence: CASLGEKKKYEQYF. CDR3 DNA: TGTGCCAGCTTAGGGGAGAAGAAAAAGTACGAGCAGTACTTC. The full variable domain, with the rest looked up from reference TRBV2 and TRBJ2-7, is EPEVTQTPSHQVTQMGQEVILRCVPISNHLYFYWYRQILGQKVEFLVSFYNNEISEKSEIFDDQFSVERPDGSNFTLKIRSTKLEDSAMYFCASLGEKKKYEQYFGPGTRLTVT.

J is TRBJ1-2 and V is TRBV6-5, with D perhaps TRBD1 (5 bases). V was clipped by 6 bases and J by 2 bases, with 13 bases between them. Looked up from germline, CDR1 is MNHEY and CDR2 is SVGAGI. The CDR3 covers 14 residues. The CDR3 DNA is TGTGCCAGCAGACTGACAGCGGGAAACTATGGCTACACCTTC. It specifies CASRLTAGNYGYTF.

This clone was recorded only once. The chain combines TRBV5-1 with TRBJ2-3, with 11 bases identical to TRBD2. V gave up 0 bases and J gave up 0 bases; unmatched junction bases: 3. The CDR3 has 17 amino acids. Germline V gives CDR1 SGHRS, CDR2 YFSETQ. CDR3 bases: TGCGCCAGCAGCTTGGGCTGGACTAGCGGGAGCACAGATACGCAGTATTTT. Its protein product is CASSLGWTSGSTDTQYF.

The chain carries TRBV7-9 and TRBJ1-1, with D hard to call. V lost 2 bases and J 1 base, leaving 11 bases between the germline ends. The V gene's germline CDR1 is SEHNR and CDR2 FQNEAQ (reference sequence). This CDR3 has 15 residues. The CDR3 here is CASSLLSRQNTEAFF. DNA of the CDR3: TGTGCCAGCAGCTTACTTTCGAGGCAGAACACTGAAGCTTTCTTT.

The V gene is TRBV28, the J gene TRBJ2-7; D is undetermined. The CDR3 has 11 amino acids. The germline gives CDR1 MDHEN, CDR2 SYDVKM. Trimming removed 8 bases at V and 2 bases at J, with 7 bases between. CDR3 amino acids: CASGVTYEQYF. The CDR3 nucleotides are TGTGCCAGCGGGGTTACCTACGAGCAGTACTTC.

This sequence joins TRBV7-3 and TRBJ1-1; D remains ambiguous. This CDR3 has 13 amino acids. The germline CDR1 and CDR2 sequences are SGHTA and FQGTGA. Trimming shortened V by 2 bases and J by 0 bases, and 4 bases separated the two germline ends. The CDR3 loop reads CASSLEVNTEAFF. CDR3 coding DNA: TGTGCCAGCAGCTTAGAGGTGAACACTGAAGCTTTCTTT. The full variable domain, rest sourced from reference TRBV7-3 and TRBJ1-1, is GAGVSQTPSNKVTEKGKYVELRCDPISGHTALYWYRQSLGQGPEFLIYFQGTGAADDSGLPNDRFFAVRPEGSVSTLKIQRTERGDSAVYLCASSLEVNTEAFFGQGTRLTVV.

The chain joins TRBV18 to TRBJ1-1, with D maybe TRBD1 (6 bases). V was shortened by 5 bases and J by 4 bases, with 20 bases between the two germline ends. CDR1 KGHSH and CDR2 LQKENI come from the germline V gene. This CDR3 is built from 16 residues. The CDR3 loop is CASSRTGARGSTEAFF. In DNA, the CDR3 is TGTGCCAGCTCAAGAACGGGGGCCCGGGGAAGCACTGAAGCTTTCTTT.

V is TRBV6-5 and J is TRBJ2-1, with 8 bases lining up with TRBD1. This CDR3 contains 15 residues. The V and J ends lost 6 bases and 1 base, in that order; junction bases with no gene match: 5. CDR1 is MNHEY, CDR2 SVGAGI, per germline. The CDR3 DNA is TGTGCCAGCAGCCGGACAGGGATATCCTACAATGAGCAGTTCTTC. It translates to CASSRTGISYNEQFF.

This clone was detected only once. This chain uses TRBV19 with TRBJ1-3; unclear D gene. With 7 bases removed from V and 0 bases from J, the gap between germline ends came to 16 bases. In germline, CDR1 is LNHDA, CDR2 SQIVND (reference sequence). This CDR3 has 16 amino acids. CDR3 nucleotide sequence: TGTGCCAGTACTAGCGACGGCGGTACCTCTGGAAACACCATATATTTT. Amino acid sequence: CASTSDGGTSGNTIYF.

The chain couples TRBV4-2 to TRBJ2-1, with D perhaps TRBD2 (6 bases). The CDR3 runs 17 residues. The V and J ends lost 0 bases and 0 bases respectively, with 12 bases between them. Per the germline V gene, CDR1 is LGHNA and CDR2 is YNFKEQ. The CDR3 is CASSQDPGGSSYNEQFF. Written as DNA, the CDR3 is TGTGCCAGCAGCCAAGACCCTGGAGGGAGCTCCTACAATGAGCAGTTCTTC.

The rearrangement links TRBV12-5 to TRBJ2-5; 10 bases agree with TRBD1. The CDR3 totals 16 residues. V lost 3 bases, J lost 4 bases, and 8 bases stayed unmatched. Germline CDR1 reads LGHNT; CDR2 reads FRNRAP. The CDR3 region is CASGLGTGVYGETQYF. The CDR3 region has the DNA TGTGCTAGTGGTTTAGGGACAGGGGTCTATGGAGAGACCCAGTACTTC.

This clone is a singleton in its sample. The CDR3 here is CASRGTGGAFF. CDR3 in DNA: TGTGCCAGCAGGGGTACAGGGGGAGCTTTCTTT. This rearrangement joins TRBV6-5 to TRBJ1-1; 8 bases are a match to TRBD1. The CDR3 covers 11 residues. Germline lookup yields CDR1 MNHEY and CDR2 SVGAGI. J lost 10 bases, V lost 6 bases, and 4 bases had no gene match.

The chain recombines TRBV25-1 with TRBJ2-7, with 11 bases that match TRBD1. Germline loops: CDR1 MGHDK, CDR2 SYGVNS. With V trimmed by 3 bases and J by 3 bases, 4 bases remained unmatched. The CDR3 runs 15 residues. This chain's CDR3 is CASSDRGQGVYEQYF. The DNA of the CDR3 is TGTGCCAGCAGTGACCGGGGACAGGGGGTCTACGAGCAGTACTTC.

The chain employs TRBV7-2 and TRBJ2-1, with D tentatively TRBD2 (6 bases). Germline loops: CDR1 SGHTA, CDR2 FQGNSA. This CDR3 spans 15 amino acids. V dropped 3 bases and J dropped 5 bases, with 14 bases sitting between them. The CDR3 bases are TGTGCCAGCAGCTTGGCCCGGACTATCAACAATGAGCAGTTCTTC. It codes for CASSLARTINNEQFF.

This clone has only one observation. The chain has TRBV14 and TRBJ2-7, with unresolved D. The length of the CDR3 is 15 residues. With 0 bases removed from V and 8 bases from J, the gap between germline ends came to 17 bases. Germline V lookup: CDR1 SGHDN, CDR2 FVKESK. CDR3 sequence: CASSQDPAERHKQYF. DNA for the CDR3: TGTGCCAGCAGCCAAGACCCCGCCGAGAGGCATAAGCAGTACTTC. Looking up the rest from reference TRBV14 and TRBJ2-7 gives the full variable domain: EAGVTQFPSHSVIEKGQTVTLRCDPISGHDNLYWYRRVMGKEIKFLLHFVKESKQDESGMPNNRFLAERTGGTYSTLKVQPAELEDSGVYFCASSQDPAERHKQYFGPGTRLTVT.